These 26 T cell receptor beta chains share one sample of origin, sequenced in a study of T cell changes during pregnancy in multiple sclerosis. TCRdb's copy holds only in-frame clones and misses some; the assay was immunoSEQ multiplex PCR. Of 30,000 to 45,000 clones listed, about nine tenths are singletons. The starting material was CD4+ T cells from peripheral blood mononuclear cells, obtained after pregnancy. Source of these receptors: a female donor in good health, enrolled as a control in a pregnancy study.

The J gene is TRBJ2-1, the V gene TRBV15, with 13 bases aligning to TRBD2. Germline V CDR1 and CDR2: LNHNV, YYDKDF (reference sequence). This CDR3 region has 19 residues. With V trimmed by 3 bases and J by 8 bases, 16 bases remained unmatched. The CDR3 region is CATSRSTYRLAGGRDEQFF. For the CDR3, the DNA is TGTGCCACCAGCAGGTCAACATATCGACTAGCGGGAGGACGCGATGAGCAGTTCTTC.

V usage is TRBV5-4 and J usage is TRBJ1-1; no reliable D call. There are 11 residues in the CDR3. The germline V gene has CDR1 SGHNT and CDR2 YYREEE (reference sequence). The V and J ends lost 8 bases and 6 bases respectively, with 11 bases between them. CDR3 loop: CASGGNSEAFF. As DNA, the CDR3 is TGTGCCAGTGGCGGGAATTCTGAAGCTTTCTTT. The full variable domain, in which reference TRBV5-4 and TRBJ1-1 provide the parts outside the CDR3, is ETGVTQSPTHLIKTRGQQVTLRCSSQSGHNTVSWYQQALGQGPQFIFQYYREEENGRGNFPPRFSGLQFPNYSSELNVNALELDDSALYLCASGGNSEAFFGQGTRLTVV.

J is TRBJ2-1 and V is TRBV28, with a tentative D call TRBD2 (6 bases). The CDR3 runs 22 residues. CDR1 and CDR2 (germline): MDHEN, SYDVKM. The V gene lost 2 bases and the J gene lost 0 bases, with 29 bases spanning the gap. CDR3 protein: CASSLRDWYSGLPTSSYNEQFF. The CDR3 DNA reads TGTGCCAGCAGTTTACGGGACTGGTACAGCGGGCTCCCCACCAGCTCCTACAATGAGCAGTTCTTC. Complete variable domain (other parts from reference TRBV28 and TRBJ2-1): DVKVTQSSRYLVKRTGEKVFLECVQDMDHENMFWYRQDPGLGLRLIYFSYDVKMKEKGDIPEGYSVSREKKERFSLILESASTNQTSMYLCASSLRDWYSGLPTSSYNEQFFGPGTRLTVL.

This clone was counted a single time. This rearrangement joins TRBV6-5 to TRBJ1-2; 7 bases are shared with TRBD1. The CDR3 is 13 amino acids. Looked up from germline, CDR1 is MNHEY and CDR2 is SVGAGI. Unmatched junction bases numbered 7, after V lost 7 bases and J lost 5 bases. The CDR3 DNA reads TGTGCCAGCACCCGGGACAGCGGTTATGGCTACACCTTC. Residues: CASTRDSGYGYTF.

This chain's CDR3 is CASRDRGRGNTEAFF. The CDR3 DNA reads TGTGCCAGCAGGGACAGGGGGCGTGGGAACACTGAAGCTTTCTTT. The chain carries TRBV6-1 and TRBJ1-1; TRBD1 aligns across 11 bases. Germline V CDR1 and CDR2: MNHNS, SASEGT. This CDR3 has 15 residues. The ends lost 6 bases at V and 1 base at J; junction bases unmatched: 4.

This clone appeared a single time. The V and J genes are TRBV19 and TRBJ1-2, with TRBD1 as a possible D gene (5 bases). The ends were cut back, 9 bases at V and 0 bases at J, with 17 bases in the middle. The CDR3 is made up of 15 amino acids. Germline CDR1 LNHDA, CDR2 SQIVND (reference sequence). CDR3 DNA: TGTGCCAGCTCCGGGGGGGTATCAACTAACTATGGCTACACCTTC. The encoded protein is CASSGGVSTNYGYTF.

CDR3 amino acids: CASSWEITYGYTF. In DNA, the CDR3 is TGTGCCAGCAGCTGGGAGATCACCTATGGCTACACCTTC. The chain carries TRBV21-1 and TRBJ1-2. TRBV21-1 is annotated as a pseudogene. The CDR3 totals 13 residues.

The gene calls are TRBV6-5 and TRBJ1-2; D not resolved. Trimming stripped 6 bases from V and 1 base from J, with 6 bases between. Germline CDR1 is MNHEY and CDR2 is SVGAGI. CDR3 length: 12 amino acids. CDR3 sequence (DNA): TGTGCCAGCAGCCGTAGTAACTATGGCTACACCTTC. Its translation is CASSRSNYGYTF.

The chain couples TRBV5-6 to TRBJ2-3, with 8 bases that match TRBD2. The germline V gene encodes CDR1 SGHDT and CDR2 YYEEEE. The CDR3 extends over 16 amino acids. Losses at the gene ends were 0 bases for V and 2 bases for J; bases not matched to a gene: 5. CDR3 bases: TGTGCCAGCAGCTTGGCGTCGGGGGGGCACACAGATACGCAGTATTTT. Its protein is CASSLASGGHTDTQYF.

The rearrangement joins TRBV5-1 to TRBJ2-1; D is possibly TRBD1 (6 bases). The germline gives CDR1 SGHRS, CDR2 YFSETQ. CDR3 length equals 17 residues. Trimming left V 2 bases short and J 4 bases short, with 19 bases between. In nucleotides, the CDR3 is TGCGCCAGCAGCTTACCCCCATGGGGGCGAGGATACAATGAGCAGTTCTTC. This sequence encodes CASSLPPWGRGYNEQFF.

V usage is TRBV10-3 and J usage is TRBJ2-7, with TRBD2 matching 8 bases. V shed 6 bases, J shed 6 bases, and the junction held 10 bases outside the gene matches. CDR1 and CDR2 (germline): ENHRY, SYGVKD. The CDR3 has 14 residues. CDR3 sequence: CAIRGDGGGSEQYF. In DNA form, the CDR3 reads TGTGCCATCAGGGGGGACGGGGGGGGTTCCGAGCAGTACTTC.

The genes are TRBV7-9 and TRBJ2-6; D remains unclear. CDR1 SEHNR and CDR2 FQNEAQ come from the germline V gene (reference sequence). V lost 2 bases and J lost 1, with 6 bases in between. This CDR3 comprises 15 residues. Written as DNA, the CDR3 is TGTGCCAGCAGCTTACCCGGGTCTGGGGCCAACGTCCTGACTTTC. Encoded protein: CASSLPGSGANVLTF.

The chain couples TRBV6-5 to TRBJ1-1; TRBD1 might be the D (5 bases). Per the germline V gene, CDR1 is MNHEY and CDR2 is SVGAGI. The CDR3 totals 16 residues. Trimming stripped 2 bases from V and 2 bases from J, with 15 bases between. CDR3 nucleotide sequence: TGTGCCAGCAGTTACCGACAGCAGGCTCGTAACACTGAAGCTTTCTTT. Translation gives CASSYRQQARNTEAFF.

J is TRBJ1-3 and V is TRBV27, with 8 bases identical to TRBD1. The CDR3 is 19 amino acids. V was pared by 8 bases and J by 4 bases, with 22 bases of the junction left unmatched. Germline V gives CDR1 MNHEY, CDR2 SMNVEV (reference sequence). CDR3 loop: CASLTPKPNNRGYGNTIYF. Here the CDR3 DNA reads TGTGCCAGCCTGACTCCCAAACCCAATAACAGGGGGTACGGAAACACCATATATTTT.

This chain connects TRBV7-2 to TRBJ1-5; TRBD1 matches at 7 bases. The junction had 14 bases not matched to a gene; V was cut back by 2 bases and J by 4 bases. The CDR3 totals 18 residues. Per germline, CDR1 SGHTA and CDR2 FQGNSA. CDR3 nucleotide sequence: TGTGCCAGCAGCTTATCCGTAACGGACAGGTTTTCAAATCAGCCCCAGCATTTT. Amino acid sequence: CASSLSVTDRFSNQPQHF.

The DNA for the CDR3 is TGTGCCAGCAGGAATCAGGGGAACCCCTACGAGCAGTACTTC. Translating gives CASRNQGNPYEQYF. The chain employs TRBV11-2 and TRBJ2-7; the D gene is possibly TRBD1 (6 bases). The CDR3 runs to 14 residues. Germline CDR1 SGHAT, CDR2 FQNNGV. The V end lost 6 bases, the J end lost 2 bases, and 14 bases lay between the germline ends.

The chain employs TRBV19 and TRBJ2-7; 7 bases map to TRBD2. The CDR3 is 15 amino acids. The V segment lost 1 base and the J segment 2 bases; nucleotides outside the gene matches: 5. Germline V gives CDR1 LNHDA, CDR2 SQIVND (reference sequence). Here the CDR3 reads CASSIAGGITYEQYF. In nucleotides, the CDR3 is TGTGCCAGTAGTATAGCGGGGGGTATAACCTACGAGCAGTACTTC. Filled out from reference TRBV19 and TRBJ2-7, the complete variable domain reads DGGITQSPKYLFRKEGQNVTLSCEQNLNHDAMYWYRQDPGQGLRLIYYSQIVNDFQKGDIAEGYSVSREKKESFPLTVTSAQKNPTAFYLCASSIAGGITYEQYFGPGTRLTVT.

The rearrangement joins TRBV2 to TRBJ2-5, with D perhaps matching TRBD1 (7 bases). Looked up from germline, CDR1 is SNHLY and CDR2 is FYNNEI. The CDR3 is 14 residues long. Trimming took off 3 bases at V and 12 bases at J, with 20 bases between the two ends. The CDR3: CASSDSWGQSGEYF. CDR3 nucleotide sequence: TGTGCCAGCAGTGATAGTTGGGGACAGTCGGGGGAGTACTTC.

The rearrangement uses TRBV6-5 and TRBJ2-1; D is uncertain. The germline V gene encodes CDR1 MNHEY and CDR2 SVGAGI. The CDR3 totals 13 residues. The ends were cut back, 6 bases at V and 7 bases at J, with 13 bases in the middle. The CDR3 bases are TGTGCCAGCAGCCCCATCTTGAGTAATGAGCAGTTCTTC. It is translated as CASSPILSNEQFF.

The rearrangement links TRBV6-5 to TRBJ1-5, with TRBD1 as a possible D gene (5 bases). Trimming stripped 8 bases from V and 3 bases from J, with 8 bases between. The CDR3 spans 12 residues. Looked up from germline, CDR1 is MNHEY and CDR2 is SVGAGI. The CDR3 nucleotides read TGTGCCAGCGGCAGGGACAATCAGCCCCAGCATTTT. It translates to CASGRDNQPQHF.

The chain couples TRBV18 to TRBJ1-6; no reliable D call. Germline V lookup: CDR1 KGHSH, CDR2 LQKENI. With 3 bases removed from V and 7 bases from J, the gap between germline ends came to 13 bases. The CDR3 contains 15 residues. CDR3 region: CASSPREIRNSPLHF. CDR3 DNA: TGTGCCAGCTCACCGAGGGAAATTAGGAATTCACCCCTCCACTTT.

The V and J genes are TRBV7-2 and TRBJ1-1; the D gene is possibly TRBD1 (5 bases). CDR1 and CDR2 from the germline V gene are SGHTA and FQGNSA. The CDR3 contains 19 residues. The V end lost 5 bases, the J end lost 1 base, and 26 bases lay between the germline ends. CDR3 bases: TGTGCCAGCAGCCCCCACGCCCCCTTGCGGGGCCGAGGGAACACTGAAGCTTTCTTT. Residues: CASSPHAPLRGRGNTEAFF.

V is TRBV27 and J is TRBJ2-1; 8 positions match TRBD1. With V trimmed by 8 bases and J by 3 bases, 3 bases remained unmatched. Germline V CDR1 and CDR2: MNHEY, SMNVEV (reference sequence). This CDR3 contains 13 residues. Here the CDR3 reads CASRTGIYNEQFF. The CDR3 region has the DNA TGTGCCAGCCGGACAGGGATCTACAATGAGCAGTTCTTC.

The J gene is TRBJ2-1, the V gene TRBV11-3, with TRBD1 identical over 9 bases. V shed 3 bases and J 3 bases; nucleotides not matched to a gene: 6. Germline CDR1 and CDR2: SGHNT and YENEEA. The length of the CDR3 is 16 residues. CDR3 protein: CASSLGRDRVYNEQFF. The CDR3 DNA sequence: TGTGCCAGCAGCTTGGGGCGGGACAGGGTCTACAATGAGCAGTTCTTC.

This chain uses TRBV2 with TRBJ2-1; maybe TRBD1 (5 bases). The CDR3 extends over 15 amino acids. Deletions cut 7 bases from V and 6 bases from J, with 19 bases between. Germline CDR1 is SNHLY and CDR2 is FYNNEI. The CDR3 loop is CASTQMGSQGNEQFF. CDR3 in DNA: TGTGCCAGCACCCAAATGGGGTCCCAGGGCAATGAGCAGTTCTTC. Full variable domain (outside the CDR3, taken from reference TRBV2 and TRBJ2-1): EPEVTQTPSHQVTQMGQEVILRCVPISNHLYFYWYRQILGQKVEFLVSFYNNEISEKSEIFDDQFSVERPDGSNFTLKIRSTKLEDSAMYFCASTQMGSQGNEQFFGPGTRLTVL.

The chain uses TRBV5-1 and TRBJ2-5; TRBD2 agrees at 10 bases. V was clipped by 2 bases and J by 1 base; unmatched bases: 2. This CDR3 is built from 15 residues. CDR1 and CDR2 (germline): SGHRS, YFSETQ. The DNA for the CDR3 is TGCGCCAGCAGCTTAGCGGGAGGGCCCCAAGAGACCCAGTACTTC. Translation gives CASSLAGGPQETQYF.